The source of this TCR beta chain is a study of T-cell reconstitution after alpha-beta-depleted transplantation in children. CDR3 size: 13 residues. Trimming stripped 6 bases from V and 3 bases from J, with 12 bases between. From germline, CDR1 is SQVTM and CDR2 ANQGSEA. Researchers prepared the TCRbeta library using unique molecular identifiers, the study reports. TCRdb processed the PCR reads anew with MiXCR; each CDR3 protein has one entry. The data contain around 530,000 distinct CDR3 sequences, approximately 29% of them seen just once; the ten biggest clones take up around 2.5%. This clonotype has at least ten counts.

This receptor was obtained from a human donor who donated a stem cell graft to a child with aplastic anemia. This chain uses TRBV29-1 with TRBJ2-1; D uncertain. The sample consisted of PBMCs from the stem cell graft donor, taken from the stem cell graft. The CDR3 spells CSVVGSSYNEQFF. CDR3 sequence (DNA): TGCAGCGTCGTAGGTTCTAGCTACAATGAGCAGTTCTTC.